A single sample gave rise to the 14 T cell receptor beta chains below, sequenced in a study of regulatory T cells in long-lasting Graves disease. CDR3-region Arm-PCR and iRepertoire HTBI primers produced the TCR beta libraries. TCRdb passed the multiplex PCR reads through MiXCR, listing each CDR3 protein once. The sample carries more than 450,000 distinct CDR3 sequences, roughly 15% recorded once. Time point denoted: newly diagnosed GD, antithyroid drugs for less than 3 months. The TCR library was made from RNA that had been extracted from PBMCs in TRIzol. These records were also assigned to another study, of T cells in Graves' hyperthyroidism and ophthalmopathy.

The material sequenced was peripheral blood mononuclear cells (PBMCs), taken at new diagnosis, from a patient treated with antithyroid drugs. The receptor source for this set is a man between 35 and 55 years old with Graves disease.

This clonotype was picked up a small number of times. The chain has TRBV20-1 and TRBJ2-1; 8 positions agree with TRBD2. The germline CDR1 and CDR2 sequences are DFQATT and SNEGSKA (reference sequence). The CDR3 runs to 14 residues. After removal of 0 bases from V and 12 bases from J, the junction contained 10 bases not matched to a gene. The CDR3 loop is CSARDWTSRLWQFF. The CDR3 DNA sequence: TGCAGTGCTAGAGATTGGACTAGCCGTTTATGGCAGTTCTTC.

This clonotype was observed a handful of times. CDR3 protein: CSARSRTGESGNTIYF. CDR3 DNA sequence: TGCAGTGCTAGATCCCGGACAGGGGAGTCAGGAAACACCATATATTTT. The chain has TRBV20-1 and TRBJ1-3; 9 positions match TRBD1. CDR3 length equals 16 residues. The ends lost 2 bases at V and 4 bases at J; junction bases unmatched: 9. Per the germline V gene, CDR1 is DFQATT and CDR2 is SNEGSKA (reference sequence).

Note on this clonotype: A much larger clone lies one base from this, so it may be a read error. V and J are TRBV7-8 and TRBJ2-5; 13 bases are a match to TRBD2. From germline, CDR1 is SGHVS and CDR2 FQNEAQ. CDR3 length: 18 residues. Trimming took 7 bases from V and 3 from J; bases not matched to a gene: 14. The CDR3 reads CASNVDRRTSGGKETQYF. CDR3 bases: TGTGCCAGCAACGTCGACCGCCGGACTAGCGGGGGAAAAGAGACCCAGTACTTC.

The gene calls are TRBV12-5 and TRBJ2-2; 9 bases are shared with TRBD2. The CDR3 loop spans 17 amino acids. V lost 2 bases and J lost 2; bases outside the gene matches: 6. From germline, CDR1 is LGHNT and CDR2 FRNRAP. As DNA, the CDR3 is TGTGCTAGTGGTTTGCCGACGGGACTAGCCAACACCGGGGAGCTGTTTTTT. Amino acids: CASGLPTGLANTGELFF.

The table lists this clonotype with many counts. The J gene is TRBJ1-2, the V gene TRBV5-1; no definite D call. With 0 bases removed from V and 2 bases from J, the gap between germline ends came to 11 bases. From germline, CDR1 is SGHRS and CDR2 YFSETQ. The CDR3 runs to 15 residues. This CDR3 reads CASSLEYRLNYGYTF. CDR3 coding DNA: TGCGCCAGCAGCTTGGAATATAGGTTAAACTATGGCTACACCTTC.

CDR3 sequence reads: CSARNSGSHSYEQYF. The DNA of the CDR3 is TGCAGTGCCAGAAATAGCGGGAGTCATAGCTACGAGCAGTACTTC. J is TRBJ2-7 and V is TRBV20-1; 9 bases agree with TRBD2. Trimming at V came to 6 bases and at J to 3 bases, leaving 12 bases not matched to a gene. The CDR3 is 15 residues long. Germline CDR1 DFQATT, CDR2 SNEGSKA (reference sequence).

This clonotype was recorded at least ten times. V is TRBV9 and J is TRBJ2-1; 8 bases align to TRBD2. The CDR3 is 16 residues long. The germline V gene has CDR1 SGDLS and CDR2 YYNGEE. With V trimmed by 3 bases and J by 9 bases, 14 bases remained unmatched. CDR3: CASSAHAERELGEQFF. In DNA form, the CDR3 reads TGTGCCAGCAGCGCACATGCCGAGCGGGAGTTGGGTGAGCAGTTCTTC.

The chain has TRBV5-1 and TRBJ1-1; no firm D call. Germline V gene data show CDR1 as SGHRS and CDR2 as YFSETQ. Trimming took 0 bases from V and 3 from J, leaving 9 bases between them. The CDR3 is 14 residues long. CDR3 DNA: TGCGCCAGCAGCTTGGTTGTGGGCCACACTGAAGCTTTCTTT. Protein sequence: CASSLVVGHTEAFF.

This clonotype was detected ten times or more. The chain employs TRBV9 and TRBJ1-1; D uncertain. Germline values: CDR1 SGDLS, CDR2 YYNGEE. V was cut by 0 bases and J by 4 bases, with 7 bases left in between. The CDR3 spans 13 residues. CDR3 loop: CASSVGVGTEAFF. In nucleotides, the CDR3 is TGTGCCAGCAGCGTAGGAGTAGGCACTGAAGCTTTCTTT.

Ten or more counts support this clonotype. J is TRBJ2-1 and V is TRBV30, with TRBD2 identical over 13 bases. The CDR3 has 16 residues. In germline, CDR1 is GTSNPN, CDR2 SVGIG (reference sequence). V lost 5 bases, J lost 4 bases, and 8 bases stayed unmatched. The CDR3 here is CAWCLGLAGAYNEQFF. CDR3 nucleotide sequence: TGTGCCTGGTGTTTAGGACTAGCGGGAGCGTACAATGAGCAGTTCTTC.

The sample holds many counts of this clonotype. The chain recombines TRBV20-1 with TRBJ2-7, with D unclear. V shed 3 bases and J shed 6 bases, with 15 bases lying between them. This CDR3 contains 13 residues. Per the germline V gene, CDR1 is DFQATT and CDR2 is SNEGSKA (reference sequence). The CDR3 protein is CSASRPHPVEQYF. The CDR3 region has the DNA TGCAGTGCTAGTCGACCCCACCCGGTCGAGCAGTACTTC.

A note on this clonotype: A far larger clone lies a single base away; this is likely a read error. The chain joins TRBV12-3 or TRBV12-4 to TRBJ1-1; D uncertain. V shed 4 bases and J shed 5 bases, with 11 bases lying between them. CDR3 size: 13 residues. CDR3 coding DNA: TGTGCCAGCAGTTCCACCTTGCAAACTGAAGCTTTCTTT. Residues: CASSSTLQTEAFF.

This clonotype was seen ten or more times. The DNA of the CDR3 is TGTGCCAGCAGTTTAGCGGGGGGACTAGCGGGAGTCAGTGCCAAAAACATTCAGTACTTC. Its translation: CASSLAGGLAGVSAKNIQYF. V is TRBV28 and J is TRBJ2-4; 14 bases fit TRBD2. The germline gives CDR1 MDHEN, CDR2 SYDVKM. The CDR3 totals 20 residues. V shed 2 bases, J shed 1 base, and the junction held 10 bases outside the gene matches.

Concerning this clonotype itself: This may be a read error, as it is one base from a much larger clone. The rearrangement uses TRBV28 and TRBJ2-5; 7 bases match TRBD1. Germline trimming cut 10 bases from V and 11 bases from J; bases unmatched to any gene: 28. The CDR3 consists of 17 residues. In germline, CDR1 is MDHEN, CDR2 SYDVKM. Here the CDR3 DNA reads TGTGCCACCCTAGAGTTCGCCGGGACAGACTTCTACAATGAGCAGTACTTC. Protein: CATLEFAGTDFYNEQYF.